This TCR beta chain stems from a study of T cells after yellow fever vaccination. CDR3 length: 15 amino acids. Findings of the study overall: After the booster, 96% of CD4 and just over 85% of CD8 primary-response clones were re-detected. The study found a weaker secondary response that peaked faster, day 5 versus 15.

This clonotype was seen a few times. The antigen is unknown. TCRdb itself ran the 5' RACE reads through MiXCR, one entry per CDR3 protein. Of 550,000 or so distinct CDR3 sequences listed, about 19% are singletons. The source of this sequence is a man aged 30 to 45 who received the YFV17D yellow fever vaccine. This specimen consisted of PBMCs, obtained 15 days after the yellow fever booster vaccination. V and J are TRBV21-1 and TRBJ2-7; the DNA was not compared with TRBD1, the D call given in the table. TRBV21-1 is given as a pseudogene. Written as DNA, the CDR3 is TGTGCCAGCAGCAAAGGGGCCAGGGGAACCTACGAGCAGTACTTC. It is translated as CASSKGARGTYEQYF.